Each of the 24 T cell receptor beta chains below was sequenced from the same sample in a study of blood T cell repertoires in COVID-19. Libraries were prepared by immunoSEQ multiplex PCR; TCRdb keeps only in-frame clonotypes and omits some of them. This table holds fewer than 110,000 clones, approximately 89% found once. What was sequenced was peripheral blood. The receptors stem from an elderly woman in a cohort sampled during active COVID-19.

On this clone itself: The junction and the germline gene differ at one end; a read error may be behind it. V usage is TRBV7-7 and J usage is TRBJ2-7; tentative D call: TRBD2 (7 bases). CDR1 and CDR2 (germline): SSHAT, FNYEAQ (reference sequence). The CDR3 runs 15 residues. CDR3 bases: TGTGCTAGCAGCCCTGGGGGAGGGGGGATAGGAGAGCAGTACTTC. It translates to CASSPGGGGIGEQYF.

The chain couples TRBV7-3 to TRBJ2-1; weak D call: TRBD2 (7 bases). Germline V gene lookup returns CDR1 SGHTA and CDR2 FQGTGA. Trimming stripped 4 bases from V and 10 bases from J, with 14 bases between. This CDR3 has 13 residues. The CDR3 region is CASSSGGPGEQFF. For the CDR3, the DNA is TGTGCCAGCAGCTCCGGGGGGCCCGGCGAGCAGTTCTTC.

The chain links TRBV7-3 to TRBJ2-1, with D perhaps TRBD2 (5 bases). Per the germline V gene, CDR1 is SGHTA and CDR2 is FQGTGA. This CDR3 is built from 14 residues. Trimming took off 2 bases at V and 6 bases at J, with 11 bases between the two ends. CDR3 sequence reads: CASSLPSEGNEQFF. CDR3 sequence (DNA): TGTGCCAGCAGCTTACCCTCTGAGGGCAATGAGCAGTTCTTC.

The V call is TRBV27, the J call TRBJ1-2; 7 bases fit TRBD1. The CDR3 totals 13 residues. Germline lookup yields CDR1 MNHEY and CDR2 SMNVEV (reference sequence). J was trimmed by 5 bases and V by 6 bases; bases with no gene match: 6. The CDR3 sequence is CASRKTGKYGYTF. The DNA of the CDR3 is TGTGCCAGCAGAAAGACAGGGAAGTATGGCTACACCTTC.

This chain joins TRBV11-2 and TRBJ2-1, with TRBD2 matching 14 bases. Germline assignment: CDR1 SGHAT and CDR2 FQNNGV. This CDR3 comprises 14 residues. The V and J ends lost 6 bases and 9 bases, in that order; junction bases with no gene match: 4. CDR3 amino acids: CASRAGLAGGEQFF. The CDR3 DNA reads TGTGCCAGCAGGGCCGGACTAGCGGGGGGTGAGCAGTTCTTC.

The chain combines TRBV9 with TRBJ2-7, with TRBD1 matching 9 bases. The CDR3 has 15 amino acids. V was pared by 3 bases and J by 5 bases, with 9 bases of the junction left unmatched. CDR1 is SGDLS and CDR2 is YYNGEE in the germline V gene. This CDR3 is CASSGPGQGTHEQYF. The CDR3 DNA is TGTGCCAGCAGCGGACCGGGACAGGGTACCCACGAGCAGTACTTC.

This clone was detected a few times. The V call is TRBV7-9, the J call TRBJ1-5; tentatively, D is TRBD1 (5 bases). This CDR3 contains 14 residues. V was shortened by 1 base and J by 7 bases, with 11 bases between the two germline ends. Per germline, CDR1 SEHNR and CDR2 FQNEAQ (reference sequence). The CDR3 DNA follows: TGTGCCAGCAGCTTAGGGACACAACTCCAGCCCCAGCATTTT. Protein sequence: CASSLGTQLQPQHF.

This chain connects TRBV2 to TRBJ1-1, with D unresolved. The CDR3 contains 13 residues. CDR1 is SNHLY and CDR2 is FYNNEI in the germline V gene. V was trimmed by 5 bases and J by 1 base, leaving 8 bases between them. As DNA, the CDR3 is TGTGCCAGCAGTTTACAGCCGAACACTGAAGCTTTCTTT. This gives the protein CASSLQPNTEAFF.

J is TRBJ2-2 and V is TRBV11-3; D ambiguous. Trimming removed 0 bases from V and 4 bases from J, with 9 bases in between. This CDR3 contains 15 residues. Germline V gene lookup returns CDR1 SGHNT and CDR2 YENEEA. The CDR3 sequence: CASSLDAGPTGELFF. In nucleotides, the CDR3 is TGTGCCAGCAGCTTAGATGCAGGCCCCACCGGGGAGCTGTTTTTT.

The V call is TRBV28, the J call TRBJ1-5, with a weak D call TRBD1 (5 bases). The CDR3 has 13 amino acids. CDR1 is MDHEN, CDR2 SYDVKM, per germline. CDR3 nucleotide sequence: TGTGGTGGAGGGACTGTATTGTCTCAGCCCCAGCATTTT. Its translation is CGGGTVLSQPQHF.

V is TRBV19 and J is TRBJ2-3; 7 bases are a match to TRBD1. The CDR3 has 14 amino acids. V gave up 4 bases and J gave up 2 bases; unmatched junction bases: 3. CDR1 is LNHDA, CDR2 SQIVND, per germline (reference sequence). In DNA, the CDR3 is TGTGCCAGTAGTACTGGGACAGACACAGATACGCAGTATTTT. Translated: CASSTGTDTDTQYF.

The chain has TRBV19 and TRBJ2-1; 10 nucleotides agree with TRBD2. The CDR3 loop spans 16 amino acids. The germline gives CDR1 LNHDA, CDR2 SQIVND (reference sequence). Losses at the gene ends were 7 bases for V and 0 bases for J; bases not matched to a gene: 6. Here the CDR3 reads CASTDKRGGSYNEQFF. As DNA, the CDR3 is TGTGCCAGTACTGATAAGCGGGGGGGCTCCTACAATGAGCAGTTCTTC.

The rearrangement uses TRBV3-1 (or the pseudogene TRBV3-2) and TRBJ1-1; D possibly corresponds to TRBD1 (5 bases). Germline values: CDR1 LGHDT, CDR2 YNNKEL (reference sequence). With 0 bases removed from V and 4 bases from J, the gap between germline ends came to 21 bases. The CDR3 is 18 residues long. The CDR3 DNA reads TGTGCCAGCAGCCAAGATCGGAGTGGCGGGGCGAGGGGCACTGAAGCTTTCTTT. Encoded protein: CASSQDRSGGARGTEAFF.

CDR3 in DNA: TGTGCCAGCAGCATGGGACAGCCGAACACTGAAGCTTTCTTT. Protein: CASSMGQPNTEAFF. The chain uses TRBV5-4 and TRBJ1-1, with TRBD1 matching over 7 bases. Unmatched junction bases numbered 4, after V lost 4 bases and J lost 1 base. CDR1 and CDR2 from the germline V gene are SGHNT and YYREEE (reference sequence). The CDR3 sequence is 14 residues long.

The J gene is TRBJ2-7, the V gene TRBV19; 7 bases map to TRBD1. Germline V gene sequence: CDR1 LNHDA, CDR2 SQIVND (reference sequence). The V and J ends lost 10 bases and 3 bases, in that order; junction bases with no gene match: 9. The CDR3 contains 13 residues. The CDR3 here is CATTPAGGYEQYF. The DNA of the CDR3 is TGTGCCACTACGCCGGCAGGGGGCTACGAGCAGTACTTC. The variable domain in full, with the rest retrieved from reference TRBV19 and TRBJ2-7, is DGGITQSPKYLFRKEGQNVTLSCEQNLNHDAMYWYRQDPGQGLRLIYYSQIVNDFQKGDIAEGYSVSREKKESFPLTVTSAQKNPTAFYLCATTPAGGYEQYFGPGTRLTVT.

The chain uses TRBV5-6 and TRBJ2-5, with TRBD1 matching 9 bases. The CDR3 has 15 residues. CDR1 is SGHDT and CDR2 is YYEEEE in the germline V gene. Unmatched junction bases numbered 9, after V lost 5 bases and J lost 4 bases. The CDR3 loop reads CASRTLQGAGETQYF. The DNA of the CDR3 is TGTGCCAGCAGAACTCTACAGGGGGCCGGAGAGACCCAGTACTTC.

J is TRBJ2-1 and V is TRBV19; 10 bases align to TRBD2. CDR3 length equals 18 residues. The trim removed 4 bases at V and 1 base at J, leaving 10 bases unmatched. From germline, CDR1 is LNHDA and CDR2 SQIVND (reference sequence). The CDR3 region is CASSKASGGTGSYNEQFF. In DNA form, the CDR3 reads TGTGCCAGTAGTAAGGCTAGCGGGGGTACAGGGTCCTACAATGAGCAGTTCTTC.

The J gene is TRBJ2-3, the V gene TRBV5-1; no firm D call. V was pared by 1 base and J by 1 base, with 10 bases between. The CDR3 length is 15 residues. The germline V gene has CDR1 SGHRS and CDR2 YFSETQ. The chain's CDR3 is CASSLWSTGTDTQYF. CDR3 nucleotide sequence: TGCGCCAGCAGCTTGTGGTCCACTGGCACAGATACGCAGTATTTT.

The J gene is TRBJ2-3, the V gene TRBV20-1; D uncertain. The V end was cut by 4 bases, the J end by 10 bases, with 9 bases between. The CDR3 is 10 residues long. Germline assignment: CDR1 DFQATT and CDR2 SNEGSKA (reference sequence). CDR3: CSAMISSQYF. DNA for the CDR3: TGCAGTGCTATGATAAGCTCGCAGTATTTT.

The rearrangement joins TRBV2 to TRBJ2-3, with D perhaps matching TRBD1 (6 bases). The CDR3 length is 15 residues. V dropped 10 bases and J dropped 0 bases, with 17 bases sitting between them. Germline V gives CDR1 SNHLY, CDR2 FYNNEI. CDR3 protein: CATDSQGSSTDTQYF. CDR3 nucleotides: TGTGCCACCGATTCGCAGGGGTCTAGCACAGATACGCAGTATTTT.

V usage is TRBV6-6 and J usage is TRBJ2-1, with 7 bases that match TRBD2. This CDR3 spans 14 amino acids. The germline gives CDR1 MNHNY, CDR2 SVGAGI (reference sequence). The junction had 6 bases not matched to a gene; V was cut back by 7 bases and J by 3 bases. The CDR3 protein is CASTLGGGYNEQFF. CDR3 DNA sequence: TGTGCCAGCACCCTCGGCGGGGGCTACAATGAGCAGTTCTTC.

The CDR3 DNA reads as TGTGCCAGCAGCCAAACAGGGGCAGGGACAGATACGCAGTATTTT. Protein product: CASSQTGAGTDTQYF. The gene calls are TRBV6-5 and TRBJ2-3; 7 bases line up with TRBD1. The CDR3 length is 15 residues. Germline V gene data show CDR1 as MNHEY and CDR2 as SVGAGI. After removal of 6 bases from V and 3 bases from J, the junction contained 9 bases not matched to a gene.

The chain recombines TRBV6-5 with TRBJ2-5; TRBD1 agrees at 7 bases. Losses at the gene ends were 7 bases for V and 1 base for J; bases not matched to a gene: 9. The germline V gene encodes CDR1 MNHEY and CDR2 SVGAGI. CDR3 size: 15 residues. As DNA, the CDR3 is TGTGCCAGCACCCCATTGGGGACAGCCCAAGAGACCCAGTACTTC. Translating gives CASTPLGTAQETQYF.

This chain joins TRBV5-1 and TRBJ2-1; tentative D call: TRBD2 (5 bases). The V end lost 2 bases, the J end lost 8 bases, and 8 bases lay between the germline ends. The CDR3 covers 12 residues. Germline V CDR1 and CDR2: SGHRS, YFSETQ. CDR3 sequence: CASSLADHEQFF. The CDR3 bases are TGCGCCAGCAGCTTAGCGGACCATGAGCAGTTCTTC.